The rows below give T cell receptor beta chains drawn from one sample of a study of vaccination and CD4 T cells after COVID-19. Their antigen targets remain unknown. Via MiXCR, TCRdb re-called the PCR reads, giving one row per CDR3 protein. The sample carries about 4,000 distinct CDR3 sequences, roughly 15% recorded once. Sequencing was done on a sample of CD4+ T cells from blood, cultured in vitro. Receptors were obtained from a human donor who had recovered from COVID-19. Both conserved end residues are part of each CDR3. The D gene is left open where the match is weak. For some rows the clone size is stated as once, few or many, or as a class when expanded; others skip it.

J gene: TRBJ2-7
D gene: .
V gene: TRBV2
clone size: .
CDR3 protein: CASRRTDNSYEQYF
CDR3 DNA: TGTGCCAGCAGAAGGACAGATAACTCCTACGAGCAGTACTTC

J gene: TRBJ2-1
D gene: .
V gene: TRBV5-5
clone size: .
CDR3 protein: CASSLGGGANEQFF
CDR3 DNA: TGTGCCAGCAGCTTGGGTGGGGGGGCGAATGAGCAGTTCTTC

J gene: TRBJ1-1
D gene: .
V gene: TRBV12-3/TRBV12-4
clone size: few
CDR3 protein: CASSFRGAQSTEAFF
CDR3 DNA: TGTGCCAGCAGTTTTCGGGGGGCGCAGAGCACTGAAGCTTTCTTT

J gene: TRBJ2-1
D gene: .
V gene: TRBV20-1
clone size: .
CDR3 protein: CSARLVSNEQFF
CDR3 DNA: TGCAGTGCTAGATTGGTGTCCAATGAGCAGTTCTTC

J gene: TRBJ2-1
D gene: .
V gene: TRBV15
clone size: few
CDR3 protein: CATRGSGPATNEQFF
CDR3 DNA: TGTGCCACCAGAGGAAGCGGCCCAGCGACCAATGAGCAGTTCTTC

J gene: TRBJ2-7
D gene: .
V gene: TRBV6-5
clone size: .
CDR3 protein: CASSYSRRGPLGEQYF
CDR3 DNA: TGTGCCAGCAGTTACTCGAGGCGGGGGCCTCTAGGGGAGCAGTACTTC

J gene: TRBJ2-7
D gene: TRBD1
V gene: TRBV6-5
clone size: .
CDR3 protein: CASSLGDSRYEQYF
CDR3 DNA: TGTGCCAGCAGTTTAGGGGACAGCCGCTACGAGCAGTACTTC

J gene: TRBJ2-7
D gene: .
V gene: TRBV21-1
clone size: medium-sized
CDR3 protein: CASLGTGDPPIYGEYF
CDR3 DNA: TGTGCCTCTCTCGGGACAGGGGACCCTCCTATCTACGGCGAGTACTTC

J gene: TRBJ2-1
D gene: .
V gene: TRBV20-1
clone size: few
CDR3 protein: CSAGRVTFYNEQFF
CDR3 DNA: TGCAGTGCTGGCCGGGTAACTTTCTACAATGAGCAGTTCTTC

J gene: TRBJ1-2
D gene: .
V gene: TRBV11-2
clone size: few
CDR3 protein: CASSPGGGNYGYTF
CDR3 DNA: TGTGCCAGCAGCCCGGGAGGGGGGAACTATGGCTACACCTTC

J gene: TRBJ2-2
D gene: .
V gene: TRBV5-1
clone size: few
CDR3 protein: CASSLMGVNTGELFF
CDR3 DNA: TGCGCCAGCAGCTTGATGGGAGTAAACACCGGGGAGCTGTTTTTT

J gene: TRBJ2-3
D gene: .
V gene: TRBV9
clone size: .
CDR3 protein: CASSVDWGRGTDTQYF
CDR3 DNA: TGTGCCAGCAGCGTAGACTGGGGGCGCGGCACAGATACGCAGTATTTT